These T cell receptor beta chains were read from a single sample in a study of Ad26.COV2.S vaccination and SARS-CoV-2 variants. This table comes from immunoSEQ multiplex PCR, and its TCRdb copy is limited to in-frame clones, with some not included. The table lists some 460,000 clones, about 89% of them singletons, with around 1.8% in the top ten. The sequencing here drew on peripheral blood, taken in a trial of Ad26.COV2.S vaccine versus placebo. The receptor source for this set is a person between 18 and 65 years old who received the Ad26.COV2.S COVID-19 vaccine or a placebo. CDR3s include the opening cysteine and the closing phenylalanine or tryptophan. A D gene is named only where the DNA matches it firmly. Size values are once, few and many counts, or a class for expanded clones, and some rows have none.

D gene | J gene | V gene | CDR3 length | clone size | CDR3 DNA | CDR3 protein
. | TRBJ1-1 | TRBV6-5 | 16 | . | TGTGCCAGCAGTTACTCAAGGACCGCGGGGGGCACTGAAGCTTTCTTT | CASSYSRTAGGTEAFF
TRBD1 | TRBJ2-1 | TRBV9 | 16 | . | TGTGCCAGCAGCGTAGGGCCACCGGGACAGGCTTCTGAGCAGTTCTTC | CASSVGPPGQASEQFF
. | TRBJ2-3 | TRBV5-1 | 16 | . | TGCGCCAGCAGCTCCCTAGCGCCTACTCACACAGATACGCAGTATTTT | CASSSLAPTHTDTQYF
. | TRBJ1-5 | TRBV10-1 | 14 | once | TGCGCCAGCATGCTAACAGATAGCAATCAGCCCCAGCATTTT | CASMLTDSNQPQHF
TRBD1 | TRBJ1-1 | TRBV25-1 | 15 | . | TGTGCCAGCAGTGAGCCACAGGGGGGGCAGACTGAAGCTTTCTTT | CASSEPQGGQTEAFF
. | TRBJ2-3 | TRBV13 | 17 | once | TGTGCCAGCAGTCATTATGCAGCAGGGGGGTACACAGATACGCAGTATTTT | CASSHYAAGGYTDTQYF
. | TRBJ1-2 | TRBV28 | 11 | . | TGTGCCAGCAGTTCTAACTATGGCTACACCTTC | CASSSNYGYTF
. | TRBJ1-5 | TRBV7-9 | 12 | . | TGTGCCAGCAGCTTAGATTTTCAGCCCCAGCATTTT | CASSLDFQPQHF
. | TRBJ1-1 | TRBV3-1/TRBV3-2 | 12 | . | TGTGCCAGCAGTCTAGCACACACTGAAGCTTTCTTT | CASSLAHTEAFF
. | TRBJ1-2 | TRBV11-1 | 13 | . | TGTGCCAGCAGCTTACCGGGGGTAAATGGCTACACCTTC | CASSLPGVNGYTF
TRBD1 | TRBJ2-1 | TRBV18 | 15 | . | TGTGCCAGCTCACCCGACAGGGGGCCAGGACATGAGCAGTTCTTC | CASSPDRGPGHEQFF
. | TRBJ1-5 | TRBV21-1 | 12 | . | TGTGCCAGCAGCAAAATGAAGGGTATTAGGCATTTT | CASSKMKGIRHF
. | TRBJ2-1 | TRBV29-1 | 14 | once | TGCAGCGTTGTTGAGGGGAGCTCCTACAATGAGCAGTTCTTC | CSVVEGSSYNEQFF
. | TRBJ2-2 | TRBV15 | 16 | . | TGTGCCACCAGCAGGAAACGGGACTCGGGCACCGGGGAGCTGTTTTTT | CATSRKRDSGTGELFF
. | TRBJ2-1 | TRBV27 | 13 | . | TGTGCCAGCAGTTTATGGACTAAAAATGAGCAGTTCTTC | CASSLWTKNEQFF
TRBD1 | TRBJ2-7 | TRBV28 | 14 | . | TGTGCCAGCAGTTCCGGACAGGGCACCTACGAGCAGTACTTC | CASSSGQGTYEQYF
. | TRBJ2-7 | TRBV28 | 13 | . | TGTGCCAGCAGCCCAGGAGGTGGCTACGAGCAGTACTTC | CASSPGGGYEQYF
TRBD1 | TRBJ2-7 | TRBV6-5 | 13 | . | TGTGCCAGCAGTTATGACAGGGGCTACGAGCAGTACTTC | CASSYDRGYEQYF
. | TRBJ2-1 | TRBV6-5 | 15 | . | TGTGCCAGCAGCGGCACGGATCCGAGGTACAATGAGCAGTTCTTC | CASSGTDPRYNEQFF
. | TRBJ2-3 | TRBV24-1 | 13 | . | TGTGCCGCGGGGGACAGCAACACAGATACGCAGTATTTT | CAAGDSNTDTQYF
TRBD2 | TRBJ2-3 | TRBV5-1 | 16 | . | TGCGCCAGCAGCGCACGGACTAGCGGGAGCGCAGATACGCAGTATTTT | CASSARTSGSADTQYF
TRBD1 | TRBJ2-2 | TRBV2 | 15 | . | TGTGCCAGCAGCCTACAGGGGCTGGGGACCGGGGAGCTGTTTTTT | CASSLQGLGTGELFF
. | TRBJ1-1 | TRBV15 | 15 | . | TGTGCCACCAGCAGAGATCGAGGGGCTCTCCCTGAAGCTTTCTTT | CATSRDRGALPEAFF
. | TRBJ1-6 | TRBV10-3 | 16 | . | TGTGCCATCAGTGAGTCGTTAGGTCAGGGATCTTCACCCCTCCACTTT | CAISESLGQGSSPLHF
TRBD1 | TRBJ1-6 | TRBV5-1 | 14 | . | TGCGCCAGCAGCCTAAGGGACAGTAATTCACCCCTCCACTTT | CASSLRDSNSPLHF
TRBD1 | TRBJ2-1 | TRBV18 | 14 | . | TGTGCCAGCTCACCGGGACAGGGGGCTAATGAGCAGTTCTTC | CASSPGQGANEQFF
. | TRBJ2-5 | TRBV7-9 | 18 | . | TGTGCCAGCAGCCCCCGTGAAGGGGCGCGTTCCGACCAAGAGACCCAGTACTTC | CASSPREGARSDQETQYF
. | TRBJ1-4 | TRBV19 | 13 | . | TGTGCCAGTAGTACGGGGACCCATGAAAAACTGTTTTTT | CASSTGTHEKLFF
TRBD1 | TRBJ1-1 | TRBV11-1 | 17 | once | TGTGCCAGCAGCTTAGCGAAACAGGGGGCGCGGAACACTGAAGCTTTCTTT | CASSLAKQGARNTEAFF
TRBD2 | TRBJ2-3 | TRBV4-2 | 16 | . | TGTGCCAGCAGCCTGGGGACTAGCGGGAGAACAGATACGCAGTATTTT | CASSLGTSGRTDTQYF
. | TRBJ1-2 | TRBV14 | 16 | . | TGTGCCAGCAGCCAACTCCGTGGAACAGCGACCTATGGCTACACCTTC | CASSQLRGTATYGYTF
. | TRBJ1-1 | TRBV10-3 | 15 | few | TGTGCCATCAGTGACGTGGGCCTCATGAACACTGAAGCTTTCTTT | CAISDVGLMNTEAFF
. | TRBJ1-2 | TRBV3-1/TRBV3-2 | 15 | . | TGTGCCAGCAGCCTTAAGTTGGGTCCTGGGTATGGCTACACCTTC | CASSLKLGPGYGYTF
. | TRBJ2-3 | TRBV21-1 | 17 | . | TGTGCCAGCAGCAAAGCGCTCTGGCAGATACGCACAGATACGCAGTATTTT | CASSKALWQIRTDTQYF
. | TRBJ1-6 | TRBV10-2 | 17 | . | TGCGCCAGCAGTGAGCCTACTCTCCGGGGTTTTAATTCACCCCTCCACTTT | CASSEPTLRGFNSPLHF
. | TRBJ2-3 | TRBV7-6 | 13 | . | TGTGCCAGCAAACAGGGTAGCACAGATACGCAGTATTTT | CASKQGSTDTQYF
. | TRBJ2-2 | TRBV6-4 | 13 | few | TGTGCCAGCAGTGACCGGACTACCGGGGAGCTGTTTTTT | CASSDRTTGELFF
. | TRBJ1-2 | TRBV12-3/TRBV12-4 | 11 | . | TGTGCCAGCAGACACAGGGATGGCTACACCTTC | CASRHRDGYTF
TRBD1 | TRBJ1-1 | TRBV3-1/TRBV3-2 | 14 | . | TGTGCCAGCAGCCTTTCGACAGGGCACACTGAAGCTTTCTTT | CASSLSTGHTEAFF
TRBD1 | TRBJ1-4 | TRBV7-2 | 14 | . | TGTGCCAGCACCCCGACAGGGGGAAGTGAAAAACTGTTTTTT | CASTPTGGSEKLFF
TRBD1 | TRBJ2-7 | TRBV18 | 12 | . | TGTGCCAGCTCTCTCGACAGGGTCGAGCAGTACTTC | CASSLDRVEQYF
. | TRBJ2-1 | TRBV4-2 | 16 | once | TGTGCCAGCAGCCAAGAAGGGGGTAGCGGATACAATGAGCAGTTCTTC | CASSQEGGSGYNEQFF
. | TRBJ2-2 | TRBV7-9 | 17 | . | TGTGCCAGCAGCACACAAGGCAAAGGGGCGAACACCGGGGAGCTGTTTTTT | CASSTQGKGANTGELFF
TRBD1 | TRBJ2-1 | TRBV6-1 | 16 | . | TGTGCCAGCAGTGCTTCCGGGACAGGGGTATGGAATGAGCAGTTCTTC | CASSASGTGVWNEQFF
. | TRBJ1-1 | TRBV3-1/TRBV3-2 | 13 | . | TGTGCCAGCAGCCAAAACACTGACAGAGGCGCTTTCTTT | CASSQNTDRGAFF
. | TRBJ1-1 | TRBV12-3/TRBV12-4 | 13 | . | TGTGCCAGCAGTTTGGCGGATAACACTGAAGCTTTCTTT | CASSLADNTEAFF
. | TRBJ2-3 | TRBV6-6 | 13 | . | TGTGCCAGCAGTTACTACCCCACGGGTACGCAGTATTTT | CASSYYPTGTQYF
. | TRBJ1-6 | TRBV3-1/TRBV3-2 | 13 | . | TGTGCCAGCAGCCAAGTGGGCGTCACACCCCTCCACTTT | CASSQVGVTPLHF
. | TRBJ1-2 | TRBV9 | 15 | . | TGTGCCAGCAGCGTAACGGGGAATGGCAACTATGGCTACACCTTC | CASSVTGNGNYGYTF
. | TRBJ2-7 | TRBV7-6 | 14 | . | TGTGCCAGCAGCTTGACTATTGAGGAGGACGAGCAGTACTTC | CASSLTIEEDEQYF
. | TRBJ1-3 | TRBV20-1 | 11 | . | TGCAGTGCTAGAGCCAGAAACACCATATATTTT | CSARARNTIYF
TRBD2 | TRBJ2-7 | TRBV29-1 | 15 | once | TGCAGCGTCCTCTTGCGGGGGGGACTAGCGGAAGCTCAGTACTTC | CSVLLRGGLAEAQYF
TRBD1 | TRBJ2-1 | TRBV7-3 | 16 | . | TGTGCCAGCAGCCGCCAGCCCCCGGGACAGGGGTCCGAGCAGTTCTTC | CASSRQPPGQGSEQFF
. | TRBJ2-1 | TRBV15 | 14 | . | TGTGCCACCAGCCAGAGGTCCCAGATCGGTGAGCAGTTCTTC | CATSQRSQIGEQFF
. | TRBJ2-1 | TRBV19 | 15 | . | TGTGCCAGTAGTATCCTTCAGGTAGCGGCTTCTGAGCAGTTCTTC | CASSILQVAASEQFF
TRBD2 | TRBJ2-1 | TRBV23-1 | 17 | . | TGCGCCAGCAGTCAATCCGAAGCGGGGCAACCAGGGAATGAGCAGTTCTTC | CASSQSEAGQPGNEQFF
. | TRBJ1-1 | TRBV7-9 | 18 | . | TGTGCCAGCAGCTTAGCCGGCAGGGAGGACGGACTTTTCACTGAAGCTTTCTTT | CASSLAGREDGLFTEAFF
TRBD2 | TRBJ2-1 | TRBV3-1/TRBV3-2 | 15 | few | TGTGCCAGCAGCCCGACTAGCGGGAGCACTAATGAGCAGTTCTTC | CASSPTSGSTNEQFF
. | TRBJ2-1 | TRBV11-1 | 15 | . | TGTGCCAGCAGCCCCGGACAGATCTCCTACAATGAGCAGTTCTTC | CASSPGQISYNEQFF